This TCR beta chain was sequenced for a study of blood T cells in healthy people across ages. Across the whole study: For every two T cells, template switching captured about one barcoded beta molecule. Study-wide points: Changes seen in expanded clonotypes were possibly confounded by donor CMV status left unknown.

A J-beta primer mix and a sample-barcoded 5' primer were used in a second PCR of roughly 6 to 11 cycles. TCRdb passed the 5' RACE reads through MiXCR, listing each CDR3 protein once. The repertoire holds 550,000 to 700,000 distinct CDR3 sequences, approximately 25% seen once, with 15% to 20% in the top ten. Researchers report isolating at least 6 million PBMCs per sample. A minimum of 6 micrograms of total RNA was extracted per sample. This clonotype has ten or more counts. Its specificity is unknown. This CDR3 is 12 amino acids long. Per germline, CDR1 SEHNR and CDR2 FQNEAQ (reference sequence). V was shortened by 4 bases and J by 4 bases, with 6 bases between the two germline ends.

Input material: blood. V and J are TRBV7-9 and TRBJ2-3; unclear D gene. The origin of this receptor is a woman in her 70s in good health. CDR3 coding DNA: TGTGCCAGCAGCTCAGAGTCAGATACGCAGTATTTT. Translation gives CASSSESDTQYF. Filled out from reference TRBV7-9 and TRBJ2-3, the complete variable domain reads DTGVSQNPRHKITKRGQNVTFRCDPISEHNRLYWYRQTLGQGPEFLTYFQNEAQLEKSRLLSDRFSAERPKGSFSTLEIQRTEQGDSAMYLCASSSESDTQYFGPGTRLTVL.